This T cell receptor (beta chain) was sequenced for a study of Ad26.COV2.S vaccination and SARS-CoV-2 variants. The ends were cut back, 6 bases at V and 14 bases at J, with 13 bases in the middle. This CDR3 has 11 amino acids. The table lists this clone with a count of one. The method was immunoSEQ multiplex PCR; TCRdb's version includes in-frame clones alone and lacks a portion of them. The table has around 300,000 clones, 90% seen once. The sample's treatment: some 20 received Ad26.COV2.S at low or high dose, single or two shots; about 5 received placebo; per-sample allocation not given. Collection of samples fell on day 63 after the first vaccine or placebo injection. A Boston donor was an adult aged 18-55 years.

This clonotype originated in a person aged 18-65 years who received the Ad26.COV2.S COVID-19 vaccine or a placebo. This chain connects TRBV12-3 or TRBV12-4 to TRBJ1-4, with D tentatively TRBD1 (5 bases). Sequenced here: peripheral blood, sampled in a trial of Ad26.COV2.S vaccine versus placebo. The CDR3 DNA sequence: TGTGCCAGCAGAGGGGATTCTAAGCTGTTTTTT. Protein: CASRGDSKLFF.